This T cell receptor (beta chain) originates from a study of blood T cell repertoires in COVID-19. For the study at large: Samples taken during acute and convalescent COVID-19 were collected in the United States, Italy and Spain. T cells, B-cell-depleted T cells, or PBMCs provided the cDNA or gDNA that served as material.

Original handling: Amplification of reference gene primers provided the estimated nucleated cell counts. Repertoires were generated with immunoSEQ multiplex PCR, while TCRdb's copy carries only in-frame clones and drops some. The V and J calls and clone size are taken from that table; D and trimming were inferred from the DNA. The sample has fewer than 200,000 clones; more than 65% are singletons. The CDR3 has 16 amino acids. Germline values: CDR1 MNHEY, CDR2 SMNVEV (reference sequence). The J segment lost 7 bases and the V segment lost 1 base, leaving 8 bases of the junction unmatched. This sequence originates from a man in his fifties or sixties who had recovered from COVID-19. Sequenced: PBMCs or T cells enriched from blood (not recorded which). The J gene is TRBJ2-1, the V gene TRBV27; TRBD1 matches 9 bases. As DNA, the CDR3 is TGTGCCAGCAGTTTATGGGACAACAGGGGGCTGAATGAGCAGTTCTTC. It encodes CASSLWDNRGLNEQFF.